This is a list of T cell receptor beta chains from one sample in a study of CD8 T cells in ankylosing spondylitis. TCRdb used MiXCR to reprocess the 5' RACE reads, holding one entry per CDR3 protein. This table has roughly 180,000 distinct CDR3 sequences, around a tenth appearing once. Sample: blood, either unsorted or a sorted T cell fraction (not recorded which). Receptors originate from a male donor with ankylosing spondylitis or in good health (not recorded which). Both conserved end residues are part of each CDR3. Fields, in order: D gene, J gene, V gene, CDR3 protein. The D gene is left open where the match is weak.

NA | TRBJ1-1 | TRBV12-3/TRBV12-4 | CASSLRGLNTEAFF
NA | TRBJ1-1 | TRBV5-1 | CASSPDGTTFSEAFF
NA | TRBJ1-3 | TRBV27 | CASRRGSGGNTIYF
NA | TRBJ1-6 | TRBV11-2 | CASAERSNSPLHF
TRBD2 | TRBJ2-3 | TRBV29-1 | CSVVERGDFTDTQYF
NA | TRBJ2-3 | TRBV3-1 | CASSQDYWADTDTQYF
NA | TRBJ2-5 | TRBV5-1 | CASSTPGRTQETQYF
NA | TRBJ1-1 | TRBV10-3 | CAISPGHTEAFF
TRBD1 | TRBJ1-3 | TRBV9 | CASSATGESGNTIYF
NA | TRBJ2-7 | TRBV7-2 | CASSQGQLSSYEQYF
TRBD1 | TRBJ2-3 | TRBV20-1 | CSASNSRGPTLLTDTQYF
TRBD1 | TRBJ1-2 | TRBV20-1 | CSARPGTALYGYTF
TRBD1 | TRBJ2-7 | TRBV12-3/TRBV12-4 | CASTTDRANEQYF
NA | TRBJ1-4 | TRBV27 | CASSLWKGREKLFF